This T cell receptor beta chain was retrieved from a study of shared clonotypes between healthy human individuals. The wider study: With ages of 18 to 49, the donors were two women and a few men. General study results and limits: Clonotypes that were shared across a handful of donors made up approximately 5.1% of naive CD4 clonotypes. Specimens sampled were limited to blood, with tissue repertoires likely differing.

The V gene's germline CDR1 is SEHNR and CDR2 FQNEAQ (reference sequence). This CDR3 has 15 amino acids. V lost 5 bases and J lost 1; bases outside the gene matches: 7. A word on this clone: Its antigen is still unknown.

In the original processing: ImmunoSEQ junction-only sequences lacked quality scores, so their filtering differed. This table comes from immunoSEQ multiplex PCR, and its TCRdb copy is limited to in-frame clones, with some not included. The DNA was the basis for D and trimming; V, J and clone size are from that table. The top ten hold about 0.25% of the sample, which has approximately 840,000 clones, 90% to 98% seen once. Naivety among CD8 cells was defined by CD45RO negativity and positive CCR7 selection, thereby excluding terminally differentiated effector memory CD45RA+ cells. Source material: naive CD8+ T cells sorted from blood. The chain employs TRBV7-9 and TRBJ2-7; 8 bases align to TRBD1. The clonotype comes from a man aged 30 to 45 in good health. This chain's CDR3 is CASSEVDRASYEQYF. Written as DNA, the CDR3 is TGTGCCAGCAGCGAAGTGGACAGGGCTTCCTACGAGCAGTACTTC.